This TCR beta chain emerged from a study of blood T cells in healthy people across ages. Points from the study as a whole: The recorded TCR beta diversity per million T cells decreased in a roughly linear manner with age.

It was with a sample-barcoded 5' primer and a J-beta primer mix that a second PCR of about 6 to 12 cycles was run. TCRdb processed the 5' RACE reads anew with MiXCR; each CDR3 protein has one entry. Of over 1,200,000 distinct CDR3 sequences detected, around 59% appear once; the ten largest clones hold 6.5% to 8%. V lost 3 bases and J lost 6, with 9 bases in between. Germline V gene lookup returns CDR1 KGHSH and CDR2 LQKENI. The CDR3 contains 13 residues. With each sample, at least 6 micrograms of total RNA were extracted. Details on this clonotype: Its antigen is as yet unknown.

V and J are TRBV18 and TRBJ1-5; no clear D. The receptor comes from a man aged 18 to 29 in good health. Sequenced sample: blood. In DNA, the CDR3 is TGTGCCAGCTCACCCAATGCGGGTCAGCCCCAGCATTTT. This encodes CASSPNAGQPQHF. The variable domain in full, with the rest retrieved from reference TRBV18 and TRBJ1-5, is NAGVMQNPRHLVRRRGQEARLRCSPMKGHSHVYWYRQLPEEGLKFMVYLQKENIIDESGMPKERFSAEFPKEGPSILRIQQVVRGDSAAYFCASSPNAGQPQHFGDGTRLSIL.